Listed here are 15 T cell receptor beta chains from one sample, sequenced in a study of T-cell memory formation after mild COVID-19. TCRdb passed the 5' RACE reads through MiXCR, listing each CDR3 protein once. The sample has about 350,000 distinct CDR3 sequences, roughly an eighth seen once. Sequencing was performed on PBMCs or a T cell subset sorted from them (not recorded which). All receptors derive from a man between 18 and 35 years old who had mild COVID-19 (a few samples of this study predate the infection). Cell type and time point are not known.

In its sample, this clonotype was seen many times. V usage is TRBV4-1 and J usage is TRBJ2-5, with 7 bases matching TRBD1. Germline V CDR1 and CDR2: MGHRA, YSYEKL. The CDR3 consists of 13 residues. The junction had 5 bases not matched to a gene; V was cut back by 4 bases and J by 6 bases. The CDR3: CASSLTGEQTQYF. The CDR3, as DNA: TGCGCCAGCAGCCTTACAGGGGAACAGACCCAGTACTTC.

This clonotype was recorded a few times. The chain recombines TRBV4-1 with TRBJ1-4; 7 nucleotides agree with TRBD1. In germline, CDR1 is MGHRA, CDR2 YSYEKL. The CDR3 spans 16 residues. V was clipped by 1 base and J by 8 bases; unmatched bases: 10. The CDR3 loop is CASSQGANRGAEKLFF. CDR3 nucleotide sequence: TGCGCCAGCAGCCAAGGGGCTAACAGGGGTGCCGAAAAACTGTTTTTT.

This clonotype was found many times. This rearrangement joins TRBV6-6 to TRBJ1-5; D is unclear. This CDR3 spans 12 amino acids. Trimming shortened V by 6 bases and J by 9 bases, and 12 bases separated the two germline ends. CDR1 and CDR2 (germline): MNHNY, SVGAGI (reference sequence). The CDR3 region has the DNA TGTGCCAGCAGCCCCTTAGTAGGGCCCCAGCATTTT. Amino acid sequence: CASSPLVGPQHF.

The CDR3 here is CASSYFPYDTQYF. The CDR3 DNA follows: TGTGCCAGCAGTTATTTCCCATACGATACGCAGTATTTT. The rearrangement joins TRBV6-5 to TRBJ2-3; D gene unclear. V shed 3 bases and J shed 6 bases, with 10 bases lying between them. The CDR3 has 13 amino acids. CDR1 and CDR2 (germline): MNHEY, SVGAGI.

There are many counts of this clonotype. V usage is TRBV24-1 and J usage is TRBJ2-3; D remains ambiguous. V was cut by 2 bases and J by 6 bases, with 11 bases left in between. Germline V CDR1 and CDR2: KGHDR, SFDVKD. CDR3 length equals 14 residues. CDR3 nucleotides: TGTGCCACCAGTGATTCGGTAGCCTCCGATACGCAGTATTTT. Translated: CATSDSVASDTQYF.

The chain carries TRBV7-3 and TRBJ1-1; D perhaps matches TRBD1 (6 bases). In germline, CDR1 is SGHTA, CDR2 FQGTGA. Deletions cut 5 bases from V and 10 bases from J, with 17 bases between. CDR3 size: 13 residues. The CDR3, as DNA: TGTGCCAGCAGCCGCCGGGACAACGCCCGAGCTTTCTTT. Its translation is CASSRRDNARAFF.

This chain uses TRBV2 with TRBJ1-6; D is unclear. V lost 3 bases and J 7 bases, leaving 13 bases between the germline ends. The CDR3 spans 15 residues. Germline V gives CDR1 SNHLY, CDR2 FYNNEI. The CDR3 here is CASSDRVVLNSPLHF. The CDR3 DNA is TGTGCCAGCAGTGATCGGGTGGTCCTCAATTCACCCCTCCACTTT.

The chain combines TRBV10-3 with TRBJ2-2; no definite D call. Trimming removed 8 bases at V and 1 base at J, with 8 bases between. Germline V gene lookup returns CDR1 ENHRY and CDR2 SYGVKD. CDR3 length equals 13 residues. As DNA, the CDR3 is TGTGCCATCGGTAACGAGAACACCGGGGAGCTGTTTTTT. Translated, it gives CAIGNENTGELFF.

This clonotype was observed at least ten times. The J gene is TRBJ2-7, the V gene TRBV6-5; no definite D call. The V and J ends lost 7 bases and 7 bases respectively, with 23 bases between them. This CDR3 has 15 residues. The germline gives CDR1 MNHEY, CDR2 SVGAGI. CDR3 bases: TGTGCCAGCATCCCGGGCCACTCTCGAGGTGGAGAGCAGTACTTC. The encoded protein is CASIPGHSRGGEQYF.

This clonotype has only a few counts. This rearrangement joins TRBV6-2 or TRBV6-3 to TRBJ1-5, with D uncertain. CDR3 size: 12 residues. Per the germline V gene, CDR1 is MNHEY and CDR2 is SVGEGT. V lost 6 bases, J lost 7 bases, and 10 bases lay in between. The CDR3 loop is CASSWLRQPQHF. The CDR3 DNA reads as TGTGCCAGCAGCTGGTTGCGCCAGCCCCAGCATTTT.

The chain recombines TRBV20-1 with TRBJ2-5; D assignment may be TRBD1 or TRBD2 (5 bases each). V was clipped by 0 bases and J by 4 bases, with 12 bases between them. This CDR3 comprises 14 residues. Germline values: CDR1 DFQATT, CDR2 SNEGSKA (reference sequence). The CDR3 DNA reads as TGCAGTGCTAGAGATCCATTGGGGGTAGAGACCCAGTACTTC. Amino acids: CSARDPLGVETQYF.

This sequence joins TRBV7-9 and TRBJ2-5; 7 nucleotides align to TRBD1. Trimming took 3 bases from V and 4 from J; bases not matched to a gene: 11. This CDR3 contains 16 residues. Germline loops: CDR1 SEHNR, CDR2 FQNEAQ (reference sequence). In DNA form, the CDR3 reads TGTGCCAGCAGCTTCGCCAACTCCGGGACAGCAGAGACCCAGTACTTC. Translated, it gives CASSFANSGTAETQYF.

The rearrangement joins TRBV7-9 to TRBJ1-1; no firm D call. The V end lost 10 bases, the J end lost 2 bases, and 14 bases lay between the germline ends. Germline CDR1 is SEHNR and CDR2 is FQNEAQ (reference sequence). The CDR3 has 13 residues. Here the CDR3 DNA reads TGTGCCACTCAAATTTCGAGTAACACTGAAGCTTTCTTT. Protein sequence: CATQISSNTEAFF.

There are many counts of this clonotype. This chain links TRBV5-1 with TRBJ2-7; possibly TRBD2 for D (6 bases). The length of the CDR3 is 14 residues. The V gene lost 8 bases and the J gene lost 2 bases, with 17 bases spanning the gap. Per germline, CDR1 SGHRS and CDR2 YFSETQ. The CDR3 DNA reads as TGCGCCAGTACTCGGGACTCCGGAACCTACGAGCAGTACTTC. Translation gives CASTRDSGTYEQYF.

This clonotype was detected a few times. This chain's CDR3 is CASRQAIVLYEQYV. The CDR3, as DNA: TGTGCCAGCCGCCAGGCCATCGTTCTTTACGAGCAGTACGTC. V and J are TRBV2 and TRBJ2-7; D ambiguous. The CDR3 contains 14 residues. Germline V gene data show CDR1 as SNHLY and CDR2 as FYNNEI. The V and J ends lost 8 bases and 4 bases respectively, with 18 bases between them.